This T cell receptor beta chain is from a study of T cell changes during pregnancy in multiple sclerosis. Per germline, CDR1 SNHLY and CDR2 FYNNEI. CDR3 length: 18 amino acids. V lost 2 bases and J lost 0; bases outside the gene matches: 12. The assay was immunoSEQ multiplex PCR, and TCRdb's table has in-frame clones only and misses some. In the table there are tens of thousands of clones, about 92% of which are singletons. V gene TRBV2 combines with J gene TRBJ2-7, with TRBD1 matching 8 bases. This TCR came from a female donor with multiple sclerosis, enrolled in a pregnancy study. Sequencing used CD8+ T cells from peripheral blood mononuclear cells, obtained before pregnancy. The DNA of the CDR3 is TGTGCCAGCAGTGAATTCGTCGGACAGGGCCACCTCTCCTACGAGCAGTACTTC. Translated, it gives CASSEFVGQGHLSYEQYF. Complete variable domain (other parts from reference TRBV2 and TRBJ2-7): EPEVTQTPSHQVTQMGQEVILRCVPISNHLYFYWYRQILGQKVEFLVSFYNNEISEKSEIFDDQFSVERPDGSNFTLKIRSTKLEDSAMYFCASSEFVGQGHLSYEQYFGPGTRLTVT.